A selection of T cell receptor beta chains follows, all from one sample in a study of cytomegalovirus exposure and HLA in healthy donors. The protocol was immunoSEQ multiplex PCR, while the TCRdb copy is restricted to in-frame clones and leaves out a portion. The data hold roughly 190,000 clones, with roughly 86% observed a single time. The sequencing sample was made of PBMCs. These receptors were taken from a woman under 30 in good health and CMV-seronegative. Each CDR3 is given with its conserved first and last residue. The order of the fields is CDR3 length, D gene, clone size, J gene, V gene, CDR3 protein, CDR3 DNA. D genes are given only for firm matches. Where a row states a size, it is once, few, many or the class of an expanded clone; other rows omit it.

len: 19
d_gene: TRBD1
abundance: NA
j_gene: TRBJ2-3
v_gene: TRBV18
CDR3aa: CASSPRIGTGEWYTDTQYF
CDR3nt: TGTGCCAGCTCACCACGGATCGGGACAGGGGAATGGTACACAGATACGCAGTATTTT

len: 14
d_gene: NA
abundance: once
j_gene: TRBJ2-3
v_gene: TRBV11-1
CDR3aa: CASTRSWSPDTQYF
CDR3nt: TGTGCCAGCACCCGATCTTGGAGCCCAGATACGCAGTATTTT

len: 14
d_gene: NA
abundance: NA
j_gene: TRBJ2-3
v_gene: TRBV6-5
CDR3aa: CASSYGPVADTQYF
CDR3nt: TGTGCCAGCAGTTACGGGCCCGTGGCAGATACGCAGTATTTT

len: 15
d_gene: NA
abundance: NA
j_gene: TRBJ2-2
v_gene: TRBV9
CDR3aa: CASSSFGGPDGELFF
CDR3nt: TGTGCCAGCAGCTCTTTCGGGGGGCCCGACGGGGAGCTGTTTTTT

len: 12
d_gene: NA
abundance: NA
j_gene: TRBJ1-5
v_gene: TRBV28
CDR3aa: CASSFGDQLQHF
CDR3nt: TGTGCCAGCAGTTTCGGGGATCAGCTCCAGCATTTT

len: 13
d_gene: NA
abundance: NA
j_gene: TRBJ1-1
v_gene: TRBV29-1
CDR3aa: CSVFRQVNTEAFF
CDR3nt: TGCAGCGTTTTTCGACAGGTCAACACTGAAGCTTTCTTT

len: 13
d_gene: NA
abundance: NA
j_gene: TRBJ2-3
v_gene: TRBV27
CDR3aa: CASSPLSTDTQYF
CDR3nt: TGTGCCAGCAGTCCCCTCAGCACAGATACGCAGTATTTT

len: 17
d_gene: TRBD1
abundance: NA
j_gene: TRBJ2-7
v_gene: TRBV5-4
CDR3aa: CASSLAGSGQGAYEQYF
CDR3nt: TGTGCCAGCAGCTTGGCGGGGTCAGGACAGGGGGCTTACGAGCAGTACTTC

len: 12
d_gene: TRBD1
abundance: NA
j_gene: TRBJ2-7
v_gene: TRBV13
CDR3aa: CASSLTGYEQYF
CDR3nt: TGTGCCAGCAGCTTGACAGGGTACGAGCAGTACTTC

len: 16
d_gene: NA
abundance: few
j_gene: TRBJ1-1
v_gene: TRBV4-2
CDR3aa: CASSPDWVVGNTEAFF
CDR3nt: TGTGCCAGCAGCCCCGACTGGGTAGTGGGGAACACTGAAGCTTTCTTT

len: 17
d_gene: TRBD1
abundance: NA
j_gene: TRBJ2-1
v_gene: TRBV14
CDR3aa: CASSQGRAGTGNNEQFF
CDR3nt: TGTGCCAGCAGCCAGGGGAGGGCCGGGACAGGGAACAATGAGCAGTTCTTC

len: 13
d_gene: NA
abundance: NA
j_gene: TRBJ2-7
v_gene: TRBV11-1
CDR3aa: CASSPPSSYEQYF
CDR3nt: TGTGCCAGCAGCCCCCCGAGCTCCTACGAGCAGTACTTC

len: 12
d_gene: TRBD1
abundance: few
j_gene: TRBJ1-3
v_gene: TRBV29-1
CDR3aa: CSVETGGPTIYF
CDR3nt: TGCAGCGTGGAGACAGGGGGCCCGACCATATATTTT

len: 12
d_gene: NA
abundance: NA
j_gene: TRBJ2-7
v_gene: TRBV28
CDR3aa: CASHRGGFEQYF
CDR3nt: TGTGCCAGCCATAGGGGGGGGTTCGAGCAGTACTTC

len: 14
d_gene: NA
abundance: NA
j_gene: TRBJ1-1
v_gene: TRBV18
CDR3aa: CASSPPVGRTEAFF
CDR3nt: TGTGCCAGCTCACCTCCCGTGGGGAGGACTGAAGCTTTCTTT

len: 17
d_gene: TRBD2
abundance: NA
j_gene: TRBJ2-4
v_gene: TRBV4-1
CDR3aa: CASSQDPSGSTKNIQYF
CDR3nt: TGCGCCAGCAGCCAAGACCCTAGCGGGAGTACCAAAAACATTCAGTACTTC

len: 17
d_gene: TRBD1
abundance: NA
j_gene: TRBJ1-1
v_gene: TRBV28
CDR3aa: CASSLYRGPLQNTEAFF
CDR3nt: TGTGCCAGCAGTTTGTACAGGGGGCCCTTACAGAACACTGAAGCTTTCTTT

len: 13
d_gene: NA
abundance: NA
j_gene: TRBJ1-2
v_gene: TRBV6-5
CDR3aa: CASSPHRNYGYTF
CDR3nt: TGTGCCAGCAGTCCCCACAGAAACTATGGCTACACCTTC

len: 13
d_gene: NA
abundance: NA
j_gene: TRBJ2-7
v_gene: TRBV5-1
CDR3aa: CASSKTASYEQYF
CDR3nt: TGCGCCAGCAGTAAGACAGCCTCCTACGAGCAGTACTTC

len: 14
d_gene: NA
abundance: NA
j_gene: TRBJ2-1
v_gene: TRBV14
CDR3aa: CASSQGSRYNEQFF
CDR3nt: TGTGCCAGCAGCCAGGGTTCCAGGTACAATGAGCAGTTCTTC

len: 13
d_gene: NA
abundance: NA
j_gene: TRBJ2-7
v_gene: TRBV7-2
CDR3aa: CASVSRASYEQYF
CDR3nt: TGTGCCAGTGTCTCCAGGGCCTCCTACGAGCAGTACTTC

len: 15
d_gene: NA
abundance: NA
j_gene: TRBJ2-3
v_gene: TRBV4-1
CDR3aa: CASSQTGLPADTQYF
CDR3nt: TGCGCCAGCAGCCAAACGGGACTCCCCGCCGATACGCAGTATTTT

len: 15
d_gene: TRBD2
abundance: once
j_gene: TRBJ2-2
v_gene: TRBV7-9
CDR3aa: CASSPGGPATGELFF
CDR3nt: TGTGCCAGCAGCCCGGGAGGGCCAGCCACCGGGGAGCTGTTTTTT

len: 15
d_gene: NA
abundance: NA
j_gene: TRBJ1-2
v_gene: TRBV10-1
CDR3aa: CASSEGGGVNYGYTF
CDR3nt: TGCGCCAGCAGTGAAGGCGGAGGAGTTAACTATGGCTACACCTTC

len: 17
d_gene: TRBD2
abundance: few
j_gene: TRBJ2-1
v_gene: TRBV5-1
CDR3aa: CASSHGTSGGPTDEQFF
CDR3nt: TGCGCCAGCAGCCACGGGACTAGCGGGGGGCCCACCGATGAGCAGTTCTTC

len: 15
d_gene: NA
abundance: NA
j_gene: TRBJ2-7
v_gene: TRBV7-8
CDR3aa: CASSLAAGVSYEQYF
CDR3nt: TGTGCCAGCAGCTTAGCCGCCGGGGTCTCCTACGAGCAGTACTTC

len: 16
d_gene: TRBD2
abundance: NA
j_gene: TRBJ2-2
v_gene: TRBV2
CDR3aa: CASTPGGLAGTGELFF
CDR3nt: TGTGCCAGCACCCCCGGGGGACTAGCTGGGACCGGGGAGCTGTTTTTT

len: 14
d_gene: NA
abundance: NA
j_gene: TRBJ1-1
v_gene: TRBV19
CDR3aa: CASSIYVHSTEAFF
CDR3nt: TGTGCCAGTAGTATATATGTCCACAGCACTGAAGCTTTCTTT

len: 16
d_gene: NA
abundance: few
j_gene: TRBJ1-5
v_gene: TRBV28
CDR3aa: CASSLSGDLSNQPQHF
CDR3nt: TGTGCCAGCAGTTTATCGGGGGATCTGAGCAATCAGCCCCAGCATTTT

len: 17
d_gene: TRBD1
abundance: NA
j_gene: TRBJ1-5
v_gene: TRBV2
CDR3aa: CASSLVTGTILHQPQHF
CDR3nt: TGTGCCAGCAGCCTGGTGACAGGGACGATCCTACATCAGCCCCAGCATTTT

len: 16
d_gene: TRBD1
abundance: NA
j_gene: TRBJ1-2
v_gene: TRBV7-9
CDR3aa: CASSTNRDRGVDGYTF
CDR3nt: TGTGCCAGCAGCACGAACCGGGACAGGGGGGTTGACGGCTACACCTTC

len: 19
d_gene: NA
abundance: NA
j_gene: TRBJ2-2
v_gene: TRBV5-1
CDR3aa: CASSLGHPGRAGATGELFF
CDR3nt: TGCGCCAGCAGCTTAGGTCATCCTGGGCGAGCAGGGGCGACCGGGGAGCTGTTTTTT

len: 14
d_gene: NA
abundance: NA
j_gene: TRBJ2-3
v_gene: TRBV5-1
CDR3aa: CASSLRDSTDTQYF
CDR3nt: TGCGCCAGCTCCCTGCGGGACTCCACAGATACGCAGTATTTT

len: 14
d_gene: NA
abundance: once
j_gene: TRBJ1-5
v_gene: TRBV19
CDR3aa: CASSISVSNQPQHF
CDR3nt: TGTGCCAGTAGTATCTCAGTTAGCAATCAGCCCCAGCATTTT

len: 14
d_gene: NA
abundance: NA
j_gene: TRBJ2-5
v_gene: TRBV2
CDR3aa: CASTGSRRSETQYF
CDR3nt: TGTGCCAGCACCGGCAGTAGGAGGAGCGAGACCCAGTACTTC

len: 14
d_gene: NA
abundance: NA
j_gene: TRBJ1-5
v_gene: TRBV5-4
CDR3aa: CASSLVPGDQPQHF
CDR3nt: TGTGCCAGCAGCTTGGTTCCGGGGGATCAGCCCCAGCATTTT

len: 14
d_gene: NA
abundance: NA
j_gene: TRBJ2-5
v_gene: TRBV5-1
CDR3aa: CASSLAGFGETQYF
CDR3nt: TGCGCCAGCAGCTTGGCAGGGTTCGGGGAGACCCAGTACTTC

len: 16
d_gene: NA
abundance: NA
j_gene: TRBJ1-6
v_gene: TRBV5-4
CDR3aa: CASSLGRSSYNSPLHF
CDR3nt: TGTGCCAGCAGCTTGGGCCGGAGCTCCTATAATTCACCCCTCCACTTT

len: 13
d_gene: NA
abundance: once
j_gene: TRBJ2-7
v_gene: TRBV6-6
CDR3aa: CASRIEGGYEQYF
CDR3nt: TGTGCCAGCAGAATAGAGGGCGGCTACGAGCAGTACTTC

len: 14
d_gene: TRBD1
abundance: NA
j_gene: TRBJ1-4
v_gene: TRBV28
CDR3aa: CASSLTGENEKLFF
CDR3nt: TGTGCCAGCAGTTTGACAGGGGAAAATGAAAAACTGTTTTTT

len: 18
d_gene: TRBD2
abundance: NA
j_gene: TRBJ2-3
v_gene: TRBV4-1
CDR3aa: CASSPSPGTSGRTDTQYF
CDR3nt: TGCGCCAGCAGCCCGTCCCCCGGGACTAGCGGCCGCACAGATACGCAGTATTTT

len: 12
d_gene: NA
abundance: NA
j_gene: TRBJ1-2
v_gene: TRBV30
CDR3aa: CAWSQFGYGYTF
CDR3nt: TGTGCCTGGAGCCAATTCGGTTATGGCTACACCTTC

len: 15
d_gene: NA
abundance: NA
j_gene: TRBJ2-7
v_gene: TRBV2
CDR3aa: CASSSQAATFYEQYF
CDR3nt: TGTGCCAGCAGTTCTCAGGCAGCTACTTTCTACGAGCAGTACTTC

len: 13
d_gene: NA
abundance: NA
j_gene: TRBJ2-5
v_gene: TRBV7-6
CDR3aa: CASRGGDGETQYF
CDR3nt: TGTGCCAGCAGAGGGGGTGATGGAGAGACCCAGTACTTC

len: 16
d_gene: NA
abundance: once
j_gene: TRBJ2-1
v_gene: TRBV30
CDR3aa: CAWMPIGTPIYNEQFF
CDR3nt: TGTGCCTGGATGCCGATAGGGACACCTATTTACAATGAGCAGTTCTTC

len: 15
d_gene: NA
abundance: NA
j_gene: TRBJ2-1
v_gene: TRBV13
CDR3aa: CASKRLAGVGDEQFF
CDR3nt: TGTGCCAGCAAACGACTCGCAGGGGTAGGGGATGAGCAGTTCTTC

len: 12
d_gene: NA
abundance: once
j_gene: TRBJ1-4
v_gene: TRBV7-8
CDR3aa: CASSLVAGQLFF
CDR3nt: TGTGCCAGCAGCTTAGTTGCAGGCCAACTGTTTTTT

len: 13
d_gene: NA
abundance: NA
j_gene: TRBJ1-2
v_gene: TRBV10-2
CDR3aa: CASSSGEVGGYTF
CDR3nt: TGCGCCTCCTCCTCGGGGGAGGTTGGTGGCTACACCTTC

len: 12
d_gene: NA
abundance: NA
j_gene: TRBJ1-1
v_gene: TRBV5-4
CDR3aa: CASSLQEGEAFF
CDR3nt: TGTGCCAGCAGCTTGCAGGAGGGTGAAGCTTTCTTT

len: 16
d_gene: TRBD2
abundance: NA
j_gene: TRBJ2-3
v_gene: TRBV7-6
CDR3aa: CASSLTFAGASDTQYF
CDR3nt: TGTGCCAGCAGCTTAACTTTTGCGGGAGCGTCGGATACGCAGTATTTT

len: 14
d_gene: NA
abundance: NA
j_gene: TRBJ1-1
v_gene: TRBV10-3
CDR3aa: CAISWTELNTEAFF
CDR3nt: TGTGCCATCAGCTGGACAGAGTTGAACACTGAAGCTTTCTTT

len: 14
d_gene: TRBD1
abundance: NA
j_gene: TRBJ2-7
v_gene: TRBV9
CDR3aa: CASSPWTGSNEQYF
CDR3nt: TGTGCCAGCAGTCCTTGGACAGGGAGTAACGAGCAGTACTTC